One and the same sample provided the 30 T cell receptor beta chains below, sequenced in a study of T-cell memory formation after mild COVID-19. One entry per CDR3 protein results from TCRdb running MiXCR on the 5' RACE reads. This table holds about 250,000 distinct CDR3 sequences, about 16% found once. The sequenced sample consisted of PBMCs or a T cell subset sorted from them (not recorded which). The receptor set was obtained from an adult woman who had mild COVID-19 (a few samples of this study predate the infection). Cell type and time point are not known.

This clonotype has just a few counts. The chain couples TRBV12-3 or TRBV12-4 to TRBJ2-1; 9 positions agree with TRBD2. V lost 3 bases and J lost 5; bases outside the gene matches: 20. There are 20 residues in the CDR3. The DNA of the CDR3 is TGTGCCAGCAGTTTTTCTGTGCTAGCGGGATCTCCCAATGTGAACAATGAGCAGTTCTTC. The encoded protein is CASSFSVLAGSPNVNNEQFF.

CDR3 region: CAWSAQIRLAKNIQYF. In nucleotides, the CDR3 is TGTGCCTGGAGTGCGCAAATCCGCCTTGCCAAAAACATTCAGTACTTC. The chain combines TRBV30 with TRBJ2-4; D is ambiguous. Between the trimmed V and J ends, which lost 1 base and 1 base, there was a span of 14 bases. Germline CDR1 reads GTSNPN; CDR2 reads SVGIG (reference sequence). This CDR3 contains 16 residues.

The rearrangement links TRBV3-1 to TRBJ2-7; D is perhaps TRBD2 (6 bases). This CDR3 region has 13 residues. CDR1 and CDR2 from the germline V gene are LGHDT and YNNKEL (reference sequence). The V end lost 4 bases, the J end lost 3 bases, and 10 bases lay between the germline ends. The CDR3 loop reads CASSPGGIYEQYF. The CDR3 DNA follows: TGTGCCAGCAGCCCCGGAGGGATCTACGAGCAGTACTTC.

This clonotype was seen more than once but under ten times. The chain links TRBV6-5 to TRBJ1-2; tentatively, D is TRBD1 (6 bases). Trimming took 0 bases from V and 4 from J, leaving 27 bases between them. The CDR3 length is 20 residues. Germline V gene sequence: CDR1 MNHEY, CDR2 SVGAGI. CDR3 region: CASSYSEGYREESFIYGYTF. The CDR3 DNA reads TGTGCCAGCAGTTACTCAGAAGGGTACAGGGAGGAATCCTTCATCTATGGCTACACCTTC.

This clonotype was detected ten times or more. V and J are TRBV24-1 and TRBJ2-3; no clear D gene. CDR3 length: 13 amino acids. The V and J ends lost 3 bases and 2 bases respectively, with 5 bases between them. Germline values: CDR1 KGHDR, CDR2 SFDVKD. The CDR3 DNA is TGTGCCACCAGTGATCCCACCACAGATACGCAGTATTTT. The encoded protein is CATSDPTTDTQYF.

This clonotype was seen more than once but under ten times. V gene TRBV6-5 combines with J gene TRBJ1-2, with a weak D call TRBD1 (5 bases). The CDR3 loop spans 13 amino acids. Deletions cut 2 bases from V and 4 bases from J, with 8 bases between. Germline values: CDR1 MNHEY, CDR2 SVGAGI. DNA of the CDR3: TGTGCCAGCAGTTACAGGGGTCTCTATGGCTACACCTTC. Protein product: CASSYRGLYGYTF.

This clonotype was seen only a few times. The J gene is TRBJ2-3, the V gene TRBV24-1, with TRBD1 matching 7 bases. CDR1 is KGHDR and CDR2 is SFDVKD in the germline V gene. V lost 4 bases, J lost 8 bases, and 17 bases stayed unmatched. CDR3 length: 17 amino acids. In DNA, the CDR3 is TGTGCCACCAGTGACGCCGGGCCATCAAACCCAGGGGGTACGCAGTATTTT. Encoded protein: CATSDAGPSNPGGTQYF.

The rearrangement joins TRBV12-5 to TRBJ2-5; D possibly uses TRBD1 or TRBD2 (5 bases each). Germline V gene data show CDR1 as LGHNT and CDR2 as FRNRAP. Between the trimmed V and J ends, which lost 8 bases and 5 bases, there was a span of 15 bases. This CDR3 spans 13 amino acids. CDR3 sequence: CASMVGTRETQYF. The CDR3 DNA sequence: TGTGCTAGTATGGTGGGGACCAGGGAGACCCAGTACTTC.

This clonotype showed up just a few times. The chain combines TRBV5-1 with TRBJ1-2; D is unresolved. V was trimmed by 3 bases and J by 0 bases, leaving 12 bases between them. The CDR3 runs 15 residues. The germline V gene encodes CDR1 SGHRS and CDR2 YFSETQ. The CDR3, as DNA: TGCGCCAGCAGCTCCCCGGAGGGCCCTAACTATGGCTACACCTTC. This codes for CASSSPEGPNYGYTF.

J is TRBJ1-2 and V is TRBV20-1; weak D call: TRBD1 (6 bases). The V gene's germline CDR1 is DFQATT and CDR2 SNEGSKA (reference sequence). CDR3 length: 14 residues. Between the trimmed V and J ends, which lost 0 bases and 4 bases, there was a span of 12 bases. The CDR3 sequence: CSARDGGSGYGYTF. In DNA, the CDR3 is TGCAGTGCTAGAGATGGGGGCTCCGGCTATGGCTACACCTTC.

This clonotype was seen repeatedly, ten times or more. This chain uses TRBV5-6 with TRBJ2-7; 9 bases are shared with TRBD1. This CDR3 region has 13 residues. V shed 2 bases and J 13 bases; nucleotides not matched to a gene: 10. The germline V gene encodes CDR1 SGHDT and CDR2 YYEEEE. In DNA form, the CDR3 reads TGTGCCAGCAGCTTAGAGCCGGGACAGGGCTCCTACTTC. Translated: CASSLEPGQGSYF. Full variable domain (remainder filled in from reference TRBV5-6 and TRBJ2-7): DAGVTQSPTHLIKTRGQQVTLRCSPKSGHDTVSWYQQALGQGPQFIFQYYEEEERQRGNFPDRFSGHQFPNYSSELNVNALLLGDSALYLCASSLEPGQGSYFGPGTRLTVT.

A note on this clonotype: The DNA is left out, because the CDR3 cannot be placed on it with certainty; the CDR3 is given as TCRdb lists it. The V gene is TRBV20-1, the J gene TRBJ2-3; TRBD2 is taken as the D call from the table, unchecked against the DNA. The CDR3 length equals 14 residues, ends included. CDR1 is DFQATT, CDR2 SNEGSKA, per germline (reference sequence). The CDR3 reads CSASTSGHSDTQYF.

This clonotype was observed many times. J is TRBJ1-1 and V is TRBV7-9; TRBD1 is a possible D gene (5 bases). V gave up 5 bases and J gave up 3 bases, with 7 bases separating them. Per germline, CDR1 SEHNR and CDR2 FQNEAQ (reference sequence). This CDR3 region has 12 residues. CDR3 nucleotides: TGTGCCAGCAGCCTCAGGGACACTGAAGCTTTCTTT. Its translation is CASSLRDTEAFF.

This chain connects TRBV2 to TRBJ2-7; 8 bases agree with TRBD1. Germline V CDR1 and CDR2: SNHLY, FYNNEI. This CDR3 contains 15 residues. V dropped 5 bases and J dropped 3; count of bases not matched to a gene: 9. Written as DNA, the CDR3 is TGTGCCAGCAGTCCCTCCGGGACAGGTTACTACGAGCAGTACTTC. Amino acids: CASSPSGTGYYEQYF.

The CDR3 loop reads CASQPRGTDPYEQYF. The CDR3 coding sequence is TGTGCCAGCCAACCCCGGGGGACGGACCCCTACGAGCAGTACTTC. The rearrangement uses TRBV6-6 and TRBJ2-7; maybe TRBD2 (6 bases). Germline V gene lookup returns CDR1 MNHNY and CDR2 SVGAGI (reference sequence). The CDR3 runs to 15 residues. V was clipped by 8 bases and J by 2 bases, with 19 bases between them.

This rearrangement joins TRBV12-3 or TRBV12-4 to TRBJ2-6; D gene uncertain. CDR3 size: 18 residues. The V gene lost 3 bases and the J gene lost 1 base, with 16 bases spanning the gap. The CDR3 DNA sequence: TGTGCCAGCAGTTTTCCCACGGGTCTCAAATCTGGGGCCAACGTCCTGACTTTC. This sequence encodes CASSFPTGLKSGANVLTF.

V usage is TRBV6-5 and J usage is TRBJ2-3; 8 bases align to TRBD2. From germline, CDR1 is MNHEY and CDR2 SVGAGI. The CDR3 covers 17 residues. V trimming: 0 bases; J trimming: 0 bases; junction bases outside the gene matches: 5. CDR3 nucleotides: TGTGCCAGCAGTTACTCGTGGACTAGCCTTAGCACAGATACGCAGTATTTT. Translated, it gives CASSYSWTSLSTDTQYF.

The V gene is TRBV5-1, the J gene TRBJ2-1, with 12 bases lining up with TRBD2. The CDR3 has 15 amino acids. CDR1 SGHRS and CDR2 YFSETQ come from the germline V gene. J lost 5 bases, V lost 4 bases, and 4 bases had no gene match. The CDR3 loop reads CASSPLAGGDNEQFF. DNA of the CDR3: TGCGCCAGCAGCCCCCTAGCGGGGGGGGACAATGAGCAGTTCTTC.

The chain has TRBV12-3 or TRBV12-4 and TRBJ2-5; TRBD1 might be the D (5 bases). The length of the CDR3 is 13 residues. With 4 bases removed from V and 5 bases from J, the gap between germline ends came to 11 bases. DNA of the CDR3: TGTGCCAGCAGTTCGCTAGGGGCGGAGACCCAGTACTTC. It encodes CASSSLGAETQYF.

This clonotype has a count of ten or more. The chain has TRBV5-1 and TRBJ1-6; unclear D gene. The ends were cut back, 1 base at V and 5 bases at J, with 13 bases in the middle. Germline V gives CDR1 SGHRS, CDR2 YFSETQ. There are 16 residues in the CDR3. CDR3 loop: CASSLTWDTHNSPLHF. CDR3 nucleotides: TGCGCCAGCAGCTTGACTTGGGATACTCATAATTCACCCCTCCACTTT.

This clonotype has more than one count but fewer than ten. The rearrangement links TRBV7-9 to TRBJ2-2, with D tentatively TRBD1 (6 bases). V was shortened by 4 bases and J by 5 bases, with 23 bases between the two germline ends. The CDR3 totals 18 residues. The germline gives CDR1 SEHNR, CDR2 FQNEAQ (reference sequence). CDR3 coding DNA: TGTGCCAGCAGCTCCCCGCCGACAGGTCAAATCTGGACCGGGGAGCTGTTTTTT. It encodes CASSSPPTGQIWTGELFF.

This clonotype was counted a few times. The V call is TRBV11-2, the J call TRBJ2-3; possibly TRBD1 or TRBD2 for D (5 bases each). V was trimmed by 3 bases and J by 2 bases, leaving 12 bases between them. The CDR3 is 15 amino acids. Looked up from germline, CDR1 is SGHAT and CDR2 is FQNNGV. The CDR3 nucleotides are TGTGCCAGCAGCTTCCCCGGGACCCACACAGATACGCAGTATTTT. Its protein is CASSFPGTHTDTQYF.

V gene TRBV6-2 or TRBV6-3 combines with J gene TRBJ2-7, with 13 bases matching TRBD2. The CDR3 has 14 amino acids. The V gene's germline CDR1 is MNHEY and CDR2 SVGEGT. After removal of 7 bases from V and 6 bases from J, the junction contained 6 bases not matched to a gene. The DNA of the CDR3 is TGTGCCAGCACGGAGACTAGCGGGAGGCCCGAGCAGTACTTC. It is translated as CASTETSGRPEQYF.

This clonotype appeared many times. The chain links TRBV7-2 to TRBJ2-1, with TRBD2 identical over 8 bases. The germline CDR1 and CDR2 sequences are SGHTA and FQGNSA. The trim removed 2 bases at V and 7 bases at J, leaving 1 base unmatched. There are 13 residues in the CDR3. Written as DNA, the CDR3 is TGTGCCAGCAGCTTAACGGGAGGGAATGAGCAGTTCTTC. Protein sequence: CASSLTGGNEQFF.

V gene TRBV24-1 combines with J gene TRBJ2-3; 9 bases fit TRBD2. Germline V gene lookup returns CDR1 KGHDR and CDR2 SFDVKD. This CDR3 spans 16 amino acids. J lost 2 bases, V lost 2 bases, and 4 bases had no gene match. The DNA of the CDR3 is TGTGCCACCAGTGATTCGGGACTAGCAAACACAGATACGCAGTATTTT. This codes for CATSDSGLANTDTQYF.

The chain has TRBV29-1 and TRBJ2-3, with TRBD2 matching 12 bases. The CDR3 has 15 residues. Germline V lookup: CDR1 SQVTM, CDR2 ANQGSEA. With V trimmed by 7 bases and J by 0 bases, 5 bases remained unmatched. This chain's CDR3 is CSATGTSGSTDTQYF. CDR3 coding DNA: TGCAGCGCGACGGGGACTAGCGGGAGCACAGATACGCAGTATTTT.

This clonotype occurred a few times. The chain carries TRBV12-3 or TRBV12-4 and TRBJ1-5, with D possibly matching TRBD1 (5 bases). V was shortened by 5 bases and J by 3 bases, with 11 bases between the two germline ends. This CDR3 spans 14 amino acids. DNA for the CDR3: TGTGCCAGCAGTCTTGGGGGGACCAATCAGCCCCAGCATTTT. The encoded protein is CASSLGGTNQPQHF.

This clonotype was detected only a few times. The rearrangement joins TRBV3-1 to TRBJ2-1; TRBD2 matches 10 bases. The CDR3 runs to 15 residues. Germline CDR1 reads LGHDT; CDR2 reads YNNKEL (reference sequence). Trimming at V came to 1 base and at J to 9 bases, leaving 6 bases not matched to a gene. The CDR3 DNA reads TGTGCCAGCAGCCAAGCTGCCAGCGGGAGGGCTGAGCAGTTCTTC. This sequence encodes CASSQAASGRAEQFF.

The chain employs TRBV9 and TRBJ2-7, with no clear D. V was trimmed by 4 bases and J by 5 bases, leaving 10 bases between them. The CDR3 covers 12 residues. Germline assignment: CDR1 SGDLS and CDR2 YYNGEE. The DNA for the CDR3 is TGTGCCAGCAGCCCCCCCTCTGACGAGCAGTACTTC. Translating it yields CASSPPSDEQYF. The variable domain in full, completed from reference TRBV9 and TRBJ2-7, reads DSGVTQTPKHLITATGQRVTLRCSPRSGDLSVYWYQQSLDQGLQFLIQYYNGEERAKGNILERFSAQQFPDLHSELNLSSLELGDSALYFCASSPPSDEQYFGPGTRLTVT.

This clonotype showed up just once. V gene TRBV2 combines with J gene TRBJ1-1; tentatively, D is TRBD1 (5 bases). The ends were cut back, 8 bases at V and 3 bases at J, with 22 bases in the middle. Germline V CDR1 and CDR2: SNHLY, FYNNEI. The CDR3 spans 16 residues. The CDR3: CASRSEGWAIDTEAFF. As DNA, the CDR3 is TGTGCCAGCCGAAGCGAGGGGTGGGCGATAGACACTGAAGCTTTCTTT.